This T cell receptor (beta chain) was profiled in a study of blood T cell repertoires in COVID-19. Study background: Some COVID-19 samples were acute and others convalescent; all came from the United States, Italy and Spain. In each case, the material was cDNA or gDNA derived from T cells, B-cell-depleted T cells, or PBMCs.

As handled by the study authors: How many nucleated cells were present was estimated from reference gene primer amplification. This table comes from immunoSEQ multiplex PCR, and its TCRdb copy is limited to in-frame clones, with some not included. From that table come the V and J calls and clone size; the DNA was used to work out D and trimming. The data hold under 200,000 clones, with about 85% observed a single time. Germline V CDR1 and CDR2: LNHDA, SQIVND (reference sequence). V was shortened by 5 bases and J by 6 bases, with 17 bases between the two germline ends. CDR3 size: 16 residues. The TCR was taken from a man aged 55-75 years with active or convalescent COVID-19. J is TRBJ1-6 and V is TRBV19, with D uncertain. Sequencing was carried out using peripheral blood. The CDR3 is CASSPGSTGINSPLHF. The CDR3 coding sequence is TGTGCCAGTAGTCCCGGGAGCACGGGAATTAATTCACCCCTCCACTTT.